Below are 10 T cell receptor beta chains sequenced from a single sample in a study of cytomegalovirus exposure and HLA in healthy donors. PCR used 60 Vbeta primers and 13 Jbeta primers. Some clones are missing from TCRdb's copy, which holds only in-frame ones; the method was immunoSEQ multiplex PCR. The sample includes 90,000 or so clones, approximately 71% seen only once; the top ten take more than 15%. Sequencing was done on a sample of PBMCs. Every receptor here comes from a young woman in good health and CMV-seropositive.

The chain links TRBV4-3 to TRBJ2-7, with D maybe TRBD1 (5 bases). Trimming cost V 1 base and J 2 bases, with 15 bases left between them. From germline, CDR1 is LGHNA and CDR2 YSLEER. There are 16 residues in the CDR3. The CDR3 nucleotides are TGCGCCAGCAGCCAAGGTCTAGGGGTGGACACCTACGAGCAGTACTTC. Its protein is CASSQGLGVDTYEQYF.

The rearrangement uses TRBV7-2 and TRBJ2-1, with D possibly TRBD2 on 7 matching bases. With 5 bases removed from V and 6 bases from J, the gap between germline ends came to 14 bases. This CDR3 has 14 amino acids. Germline V gene sequence: CDR1 SGHTA, CDR2 FQGNSA. Written as DNA, the CDR3 is TGTGCCAGCAGCCTTAGTGGGGGGGCCAATGAGCAGTTCTTC. It specifies CASSLSGGANEQFF.

CDR3 residues: CASSTLPLAGGSYEQYF. In DNA, the CDR3 is TGTGCCAGTAGTACTCTGCCTCTAGCGGGGGGCTCCTACGAGCAGTACTTC. This chain links TRBV19 with TRBJ2-7, with 11 bases identical to TRBD2. V shed 4 bases and J 0 bases; nucleotides not matched to a gene: 8. The CDR3 has 17 residues. The germline gives CDR1 LNHDA, CDR2 SQIVND (reference sequence).

The sample holds one count of this clone. The rearrangement joins TRBV6-4 to TRBJ1-1; 11 bases are a match to TRBD1. Germline trimming cut 0 bases from V and 4 bases from J; bases unmatched to any gene: 4. CDR1 and CDR2 (germline): MRHNA, SNTAGT. The length of the CDR3 is 16 residues. The CDR3 spells CASSDSRTGGGTEAFF. CDR3 sequence (DNA): TGTGCCAGCAGTGACTCGAGGACAGGGGGCGGCACTGAAGCTTTCTTT.

J is TRBJ2-7 and V is TRBV28; D perhaps matches TRBD2 (6 bases). V lost 6 bases and J 2 bases, leaving 11 bases between the germline ends. Germline V lookup: CDR1 MDHEN, CDR2 SYDVKM. This CDR3 has 13 amino acids. CDR3 coding DNA: TGTGCCAGCAGGGGGACTGGGACCTACGAGCAGTACTTC. Translating it yields CASRGTGTYEQYF.

The rearrangement links TRBV4-3 to TRBJ2-3; 12 bases fit TRBD2. Trimming removed 0 bases from V and 4 bases from J; junction bases left unmatched: 5. This CDR3 has 17 residues. Germline CDR1 is LGHNA and CDR2 is YSLEER. The CDR3 nucleotides are TGCGCCAGCAGCCAAGATACGCTAGCGGGGGGGCCAGATACGCAGTATTTT. It yields the protein CASSQDTLAGGPDTQYF.

Details on this clone: At one of its ends the junction is not consistent with the germline gene, which may arise from a read error. This specimen includes other DNA sequences encoding the same CDR3. This chain uses TRBV11-2 with TRBJ2-7; 9 bases fit TRBD1. Germline V gene lookup returns CDR1 SGHAT and CDR2 FQNNGV. The CDR3 runs to 12 residues. The CDR3 sequence is CASGQGRYEQYF. DNA of the CDR3: TGCGCCAGTGGACAGGGGCGCTACGAGCAGTACTTC.

This clone was seen once. V and J are TRBV6-5 and TRBJ1-1; D might be TRBD1 (6 bases). V was shortened by 5 bases and J by 1 base, with 14 bases between the two germline ends. Germline lookup yields CDR1 MNHEY and CDR2 SVGAGI. The CDR3 spans 15 residues. The CDR3 nucleotides read TGTGCCAGCAGTCAGACGGGACACGAGAACACTGAAGCTTTCTTT. Translating gives CASSQTGHENTEAFF.

This chain joins TRBV5-4 and TRBJ2-5, with 8 bases aligning to TRBD1. The CDR3 spans 14 residues. Trimming removed 4 bases from V and 3 bases from J; junction bases left unmatched: 5. Per the germline V gene, CDR1 is SGHNT and CDR2 is YYREEE (reference sequence). The CDR3 region is CASSPRGLKETQYF. CDR3 bases: TGTGCCAGCAGCCCCAGGGGGCTAAAAGAGACCCAGTACTTC.

The rearrangement joins TRBV6-5 to TRBJ1-6; the D is unclear. The CDR3 runs to 13 residues. V dropped 5 bases and J dropped 4 bases, with 6 bases sitting between them. CDR1 is MNHEY, CDR2 SVGAGI, per germline. In nucleotides, the CDR3 is TGTGCCAGCAGTCCCTCGTATAATTCACCCCTCCACTTT. As protein: CASSPSYNSPLHF.